These 17 T cell receptor beta chains were sequenced from one sample in a study of beta chain features in type 1 diabetes. Expressed TCRB transcripts were sequenced because the isolated RNA had all been reverse transcribed beforehand. The repertoire was sequenced with immunoSEQ multiplex PCR; TCRdb's copy has only in-frame clones and lacks some. Of around 430,000 clones in the sample, about 32% are singletons; the top ten hold 0.05% to 0.07%. Input material: naive CD4+ T cells from blood. The receptors come from a man aged 18 to 29 in good health.

The chain carries TRBV14 and TRBJ2-7; D may match TRBD1 or TRBD2 (6 bases each). The CDR3 has 15 amino acids. Germline CDR1 reads SGHDN; CDR2 reads FVKESK. V dropped 1 base and J dropped 7 bases, with 17 bases sitting between them. For the CDR3, the DNA is TGTGCCAGCAGCCAAGGATTCGGGGGACACCGGGAGCAGTACTTC. Amino acid sequence: CASSQGFGGHREQYF.

This chain connects TRBV5-1 to TRBJ1-1; D remains unclear. Germline V gives CDR1 SGHRS, CDR2 YFSETQ. This CDR3 comprises 14 residues. V was cut by 2 bases and J by 0 bases, with 8 bases left in between. Written as DNA, the CDR3 is TGCGCCAGCAGCTTATACGATCTGAACACTGAAGCTTTCTTT. This gives the protein CASSLYDLNTEAFF.

The sample holds a few counts of this clone. This rearrangement joins TRBV6-5 to TRBJ1-2, with unresolved D. CDR1 is MNHEY, CDR2 SVGAGI, per germline. The CDR3 loop spans 14 amino acids. Trimming took 5 bases from V and 2 from J, leaving 12 bases between them. The CDR3 spells CASSDLPENYGYTF. The CDR3 coding sequence is TGTGCCAGCAGTGATCTTCCTGAGAACTATGGCTACACCTTC.

CDR3 sequence: CAIRRSSYNEQFF. CDR3 nucleotides: TGTGCCATCAGAAGGAGTTCCTACAATGAGCAGTTCTTC. V usage is TRBV27 and J usage is TRBJ2-1, with D unresolved. Germline CDR1 MNHEY, CDR2 SMNVEV (reference sequence). Trimming pared 10 bases from V and 1 base from J, leaving 11 bases between. This CDR3 spans 13 amino acids.

This clone was picked up a small number of times. The chain carries TRBV5-1 and TRBJ2-5; TRBD2 aligns across 11 bases. The CDR3 runs 15 residues. From germline, CDR1 is SGHRS and CDR2 YFSETQ. The ends lost 0 bases at V and 2 bases at J; junction bases unmatched: 0. The CDR3 DNA sequence: TGCGCCAGCAGCTTGGGACTAGCGGGACAAGAGACCCAGTACTTC. This gives the protein CASSLGLAGQETQYF.

This clone was recorded a few times. In nucleotides, the CDR3 is TGCAGCGTTCACCGGGCCGCGACTGAAGCTTTCTTT. Translated: CSVHRAATEAFF. V and J are TRBV29-1 and TRBJ1-1; D unresolved. Germline V CDR1 and CDR2: SQVTM, ANQGSEA. Between the trimmed V and J ends, which lost 5 bases and 5 bases, there was a span of 12 bases. This CDR3 region has 12 residues.

V usage is TRBV30 and J usage is TRBJ2-2; D tentatively reads TRBD1 or TRBD2 (5 bases each). This CDR3 spans 15 amino acids. V was trimmed by 2 bases and J by 5 bases, leaving 15 bases between them. Germline-derived CDR1 and CDR2 are GTSNPN and SVGIG (reference sequence). The CDR3 protein is CAWSPRQGETGELFF. In DNA form, the CDR3 reads TGTGCCTGGAGTCCAAGGCAGGGAGAGACCGGGGAGCTGTTTTTT.

The CDR3 bases are TGCAGCGCCAATGCCGGCACAGATACGCAGTATTTT. This translates into CSANAGTDTQYF. The chain employs TRBV29-1 and TRBJ2-3; D uncertain. Trimming shortened V by 7 bases and J by 1 base, and 9 bases separated the two germline ends. CDR1 is SQVTM, CDR2 ANQGSEA, per germline. The CDR3 consists of 12 residues.

This sequence joins TRBV29-1 and TRBJ2-1, with 8 positions matching TRBD2. Germline CDR1 is SQVTM and CDR2 is ANQGSEA. CDR3 length equals 12 residues. The trim removed 4 bases at V and 15 bases at J, leaving 11 bases unmatched. The CDR3 here is CSVGLAGGWMFF. The CDR3 DNA sequence: TGCAGCGTTGGTCTAGCGGGTGGGTGGATGTTCTTC.

This clone has just a few counts. The same CDR3 arises from other DNA sequences in this sample as well. The chain links TRBV5-1 to TRBJ2-7; no clear D. V dropped 0 bases and J dropped 6 bases, with 4 bases sitting between them. Germline values: CDR1 SGHRS, CDR2 YFSETQ. CDR3 size: 11 residues. The CDR3 protein is CASSLAGEQYF. DNA of the CDR3: TGCGCCAGCAGCTTGGCGGGCGAGCAGTACTTC.

Comments on this clone: Additional DNA sequences in this sample encode the identical CDR3. The CDR3 region is CASSPAYEQYF. DNA for the CDR3: TGTGCCAGCAGCCCGGCCTACGAGCAGTACTTC. The chain recombines TRBV7-2 with TRBJ2-7; D is unresolved. This CDR3 contains 11 residues. The germline gives CDR1 SGHTA, CDR2 FQGNSA. The V and J ends lost 5 bases and 2 bases respectively, with 4 bases between them. The whole variable domain, filled in from reference TRBV7-2 and TRBJ2-7, reads GAGVSQSPSNKVTEKGKDVELRCDPISGHTALYWYRQSLGQGLEFLIYFQGNSAPDKSGLPSDRFSAERTGGSVSTLTIQRTQQEDSAVYLCASSPAYEQYFGPGTRLTVT.

The chain joins TRBV30 to TRBJ2-1; TRBD1 is a possible D gene (7 bases). Germline loops: CDR1 GTSNPN, CDR2 SVGIG (reference sequence). The V end lost 4 bases, the J end lost 0 bases, and 19 bases lay between the germline ends. The CDR3 has 17 residues. CDR3 nucleotides: TGTGCCTGGATTTCCCTTCGCGGGGACAGCTCCTACAATGAGCAGTTCTTC. Protein product: CAWISLRGDSSYNEQFF.

This clone was observed a handful of times. The sample contains more than one DNA sequence encoding this CDR3. This chain joins TRBV29-1 and TRBJ1-2; D is undetermined. The CDR3 runs to 12 residues. The V end lost 6 bases, the J end lost 3 bases, and 11 bases lay between the germline ends. The V gene's germline CDR1 is SQVTM and CDR2 ANQGSEA. Written as DNA, the CDR3 is TGCAGCGTGGTGGGCGCGGACTATGGCTACACCTTC. It encodes CSVVGADYGYTF.

This sequence joins TRBV15 and TRBJ2-5; TRBD2 matches 13 bases. This CDR3 comprises 17 residues. The trim removed 5 bases at V and 5 bases at J, leaving 11 bases unmatched. The germline V gene has CDR1 LNHNV and CDR2 YYDKDF (reference sequence). The CDR3: CATSPSVLAGGQETQYF. The DNA of the CDR3 is TGTGCCACCAGCCCTTCCGTACTAGCGGGAGGGCAGGAGACCCAGTACTTC.

The table lists this clone with a few counts. Other DNA sequences of this sample code for an identical CDR3. This chain links TRBV7-2 with TRBJ2-1; 13 bases are shared with TRBD2. Germline CDR1 is SGHTA and CDR2 is FQGNSA. CDR3 length: 16 residues. Unmatched junction bases numbered 3, after V lost 6 bases and J lost 1 base. The CDR3 sequence is CASSRTSGSSYNEQFF. For the CDR3, the DNA is TGTGCCAGCAGTAGGACTAGCGGGAGTTCCTACAATGAGCAGTTCTTC.

This rearrangement joins TRBV27 to TRBJ1-2, with TRBD1 matching 10 bases. Germline trimming cut 5 bases from V and 4 bases from J; bases unmatched to any gene: 4. The length of the CDR3 is 14 residues. CDR1 MNHEY and CDR2 SMNVEV come from the germline V gene (reference sequence). CDR3 coding DNA: TGTGCCAGCAGTACGGACAGGGGGGCCTATGGCTACACCTTC. It translates to CASSTDRGAYGYTF.

This clone was seen just once. V gene TRBV9 combines with J gene TRBJ2-5, with TRBD1 identical over 8 bases. The length of the CDR3 is 14 residues. Germline loops: CDR1 SGDLS, CDR2 YYNGEE. The V gene end was trimmed by 3 bases and the J gene end by 5 bases; junction bases not matched to a gene: 6. The CDR3 spells CASSEQGAWETQYF. CDR3 nucleotide sequence: TGTGCCAGCAGCGAGCAGGGGGCATGGGAGACCCAGTACTTC.